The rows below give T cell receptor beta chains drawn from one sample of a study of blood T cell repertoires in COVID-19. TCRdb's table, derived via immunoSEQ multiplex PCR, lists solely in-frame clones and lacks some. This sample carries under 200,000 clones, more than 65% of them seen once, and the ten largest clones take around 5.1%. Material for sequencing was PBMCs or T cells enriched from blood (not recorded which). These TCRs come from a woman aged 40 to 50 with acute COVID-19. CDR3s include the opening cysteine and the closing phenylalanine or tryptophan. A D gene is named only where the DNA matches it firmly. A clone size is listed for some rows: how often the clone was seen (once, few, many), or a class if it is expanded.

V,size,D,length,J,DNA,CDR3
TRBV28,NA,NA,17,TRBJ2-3,TGTGCCAGCAGCCCACACCTGGACACGGTTTTCACAGATACGCAGTATTTT,CASSPHLDTVFTDTQYF
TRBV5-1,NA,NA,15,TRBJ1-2,TGCGCCAGCAGCTTGGGACGGCCGGGTGCCTATGGCTACACCTTC,CASSLGRPGAYGYTF
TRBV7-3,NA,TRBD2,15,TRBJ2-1,TGTGCCAGCAGCCCTACTAGCGGGGCGTACAATGAGCAGTTCTTC,CASSPTSGAYNEQFF
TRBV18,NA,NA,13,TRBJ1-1,TGTGCCAGCTCACCATCAGGGGATACTGAAGCTTTCTTT,CASSPSGDTEAFF
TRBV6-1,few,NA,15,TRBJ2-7,TGTGCCAGCAGTGAAGCGTCTGACAACTCCTACGAGCAGTACTTC,CASSEASDNSYEQYF
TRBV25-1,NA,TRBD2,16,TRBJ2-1,TGTGCCAGCAGTGATTCTGGGGGGGGATACTACAATGAGCAGTTCTTC,CASSDSGGGYYNEQFF
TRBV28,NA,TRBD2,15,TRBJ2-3,TGTGCCAGCACCCGACGGGCGGGAGCCACAGATACGCAGTATTTT,CASTRRAGATDTQYF
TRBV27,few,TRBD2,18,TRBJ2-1,TGTGCCAGCAGTTTCGCGGGTAGCGGGAGGGCCGTAAACAATGAGCAGTTCTTC,CASSFAGSGRAVNNEQFF
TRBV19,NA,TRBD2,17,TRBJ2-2,TGTGCCAGTAGTGGGACCCCGGGACTAGCTCGCGGCGGGGAGCTGTTTTTT,CASSGTPGLARGGELFF
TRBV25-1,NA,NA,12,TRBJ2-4,TGTGCCAGCAGTGAAGAAGCGAACATTCAGTACTTC,CASSEEANIQYF
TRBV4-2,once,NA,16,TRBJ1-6,TGTGCCAGCAGCCAAGATTCGGGGGGATCTCGGGGACCCCTCCACTTT,CASSQDSGGSRGPLHF
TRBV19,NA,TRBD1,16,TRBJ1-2,TGTGCCAGTAGTAGATTCACAGGGGCTGGTGACTATGGCTACACCTTC,CASSRFTGAGDYGYTF
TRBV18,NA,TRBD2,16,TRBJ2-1,TGTGCCAGCTCACCACCGACTAGCTGGACCTACAATGAGCAGTTCTTC,CASSPPTSWTYNEQFF
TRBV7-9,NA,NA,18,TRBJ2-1,TGTGCCAGCACCCCAGTGCGGGCCCGGGATCTAGGAGGCAATGAGCAGTTCTTC,CASTPVRARDLGGNEQFF
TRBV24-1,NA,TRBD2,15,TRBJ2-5,TGTGCCACCAGCAAAGGGCGGGAGGAGCAAGAGACCCAGTACTTC,CATSKGREEQETQYF
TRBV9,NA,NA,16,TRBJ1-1,TGTGCCAGCAGCGTAGGGTCACAGGGAATGAACACTGAAGCTTTCTTT,CASSVGSQGMNTEAFF
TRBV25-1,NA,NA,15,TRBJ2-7,TGTGCCAGCAGTGAATATTCGGCACCCGGGGACGAGCAGTACTTC,CASSEYSAPGDEQYF
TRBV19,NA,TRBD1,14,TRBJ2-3,TGTGCCAGTAGTACCGGACAGGGGATAGATACGCAGTATTTT,CASSTGQGIDTQYF
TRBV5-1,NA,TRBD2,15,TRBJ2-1,TGCGCCAGCAGCTTCTTAGCGGGTTTAGTGGATGAGCAGTTCTTC,CASSFLAGLVDEQFF
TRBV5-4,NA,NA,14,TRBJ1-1,TGTGCCAGCAGCTTGTCAGGAGGGAACACTGAAGCTTTCTTT,CASSLSGGNTEAFF
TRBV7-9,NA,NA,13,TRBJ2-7,TGTGCCAGCAGTCCAGACAGTCCCTACGAGCAGTACTTC,CASSPDSPYEQYF
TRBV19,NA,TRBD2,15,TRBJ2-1,TGTGCCAGTAGCTGGGGTCTAGCGGGCCTCAATGAGCAGTTCTTC,CASSWGLAGLNEQFF
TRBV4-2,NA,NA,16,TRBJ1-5,TGTGCCAGCAGCCAAGAAGAGGTCGTCAGCAATCAGCCCCAGCATTTT,CASSQEEVVSNQPQHF
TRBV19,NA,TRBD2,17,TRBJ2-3,TGTGCCAGTATGGGCACTAGCGGGAGGGTTAGCACAGATACGCAGTATTTT,CASMGTSGRVSTDTQYF
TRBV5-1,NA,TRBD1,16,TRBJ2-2,TGCGCCAGCAGCTTGGAGGGGGCGCGGAACACCGGGGAGCTGTTTTTT,CASSLEGARNTGELFF
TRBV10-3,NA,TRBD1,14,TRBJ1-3,TGTGCCATCAGCGGGGGACAGTCTGGAAACACCATATATTTT,CAISGGQSGNTIYF
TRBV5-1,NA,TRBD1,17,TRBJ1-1,TGCGCCAGCAGCCTCCCTCGACAGGGGGCGGTGGGTACTGAAGCTTTCTTT,CASSLPRQGAVGTEAFF
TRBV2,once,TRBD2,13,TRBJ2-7,TGTGCCACCGAGACTAGCGGGAGCTACGAGCAGTACTTC,CATETSGSYEQYF
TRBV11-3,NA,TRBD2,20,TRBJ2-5,TGTGCCAGCAGCTCTGCTTCGGGACTAGCGTTCTACCGTACACAAGAGACCCAGTACTTC,CASSSASGLAFYRTQETQYF
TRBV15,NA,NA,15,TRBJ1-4,TGTGCCACCAGCAGAGATCGAGGGTCTAATGAAAAACTGTTTTTT,CATSRDRGSNEKLFF
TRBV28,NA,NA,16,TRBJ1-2,TGTGCCAGCAGTTTAGCCTCGGTGGGGGCCTGGGGGGGCTACACCTTC,CASSLASVGAWGGYTF
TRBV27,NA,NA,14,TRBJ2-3,TGTGCCAGCAGTTGGCGGACTGCCGCGACCGCGCAGTATTTT,CASSWRTAATAQYF
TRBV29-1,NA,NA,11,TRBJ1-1,TGCAGCGTTGGGATCGGGTTTGAAGCTTTCTTT,CSVGIGFEAFF
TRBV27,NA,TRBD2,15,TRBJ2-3,TGTGCCAGCAGTTTATACGGGAGGTCCACAGATACGCAGTATTTT,CASSLYGRSTDTQYF
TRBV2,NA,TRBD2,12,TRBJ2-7,TGTGCCAGCAGTTCTAGCGGCTACGAGCAGTACTTC,CASSSSGYEQYF
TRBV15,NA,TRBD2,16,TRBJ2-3,TGTGCCACCAGCAGAGATGTAGCGGGAGTCACAGATACGCAGTATTTT,CATSRDVAGVTDTQYF
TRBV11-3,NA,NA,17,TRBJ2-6,TGTGCCAGCAGTACCGGTGGGGGGGCTACTGGGGCCAACGTCCTGACTTTC,CASSTGGGATGANVLTF
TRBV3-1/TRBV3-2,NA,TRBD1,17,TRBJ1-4,TGTGCCAGCAGCCCCCGCGGGACAGGGGGAACCAATGAAAAACTGTTTTTT,CASSPRGTGGTNEKLFF
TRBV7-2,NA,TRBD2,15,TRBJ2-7,TGTGCCAGCAGCTTTGACGGGAGGGCCGGAAACGAGCAGTACTTC,CASSFDGRAGNEQYF
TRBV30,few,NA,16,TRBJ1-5,TGTGCCTATACGCCTTCCCCGGCAGGGAGCAATCAGCCCCAGCATTTT,CAYTPSPAGSNQPQHF
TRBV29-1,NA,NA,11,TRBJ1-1,TGCAGCGTCAGGAAGAACACTGAAGCTTTCTTT,CSVRKNTEAFF
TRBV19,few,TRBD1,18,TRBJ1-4,TGTGCCAGTAGCCTTTATAAGGTAATTAAGGGGGCGAGGGGAAAACTGTTTTTT,CASSLYKVIKGARGKLFF
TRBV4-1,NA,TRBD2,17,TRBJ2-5,TGCGCCAGCAGCCTGCCCCGGGGCGGGACTAGCCAAGAGACCCAGTACTTC,CASSLPRGGTSQETQYF
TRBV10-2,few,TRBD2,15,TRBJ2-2,TGCGCCAGCAGAGGAGGGACTAGCGTCTCAACGGAGCTGTTTTTT,CASRGGTSVSTELFF
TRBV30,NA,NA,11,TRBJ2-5,TGTGCCTGGAGGTTAGAGGAGACCCAGTACTTC,CAWRLEETQYF
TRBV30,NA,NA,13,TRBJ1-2,TGTGCCTGTGCAGGTGACACGAGAAATGGCTACACCTTC,CACAGDTRNGYTF
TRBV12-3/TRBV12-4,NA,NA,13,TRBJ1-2,TGTGCCAGCAGTTTTTATGCAGGCTATGGCTACACCTTC,CASSFYAGYGYTF
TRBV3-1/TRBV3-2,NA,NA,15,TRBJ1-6,TGTGCCAGCAGCCAAGGGACAGCTAAGAATTCACCCCTCCACTTT,CASSQGTAKNSPLHF
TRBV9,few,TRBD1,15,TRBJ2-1,TGTGCCAGCAGCCGGGGACAGGGCGCTACGAATGAGCAGTTCTTC,CASSRGQGATNEQFF
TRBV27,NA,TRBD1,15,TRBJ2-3,TGTGCCAGCAGTAGGACAGGGAGAAGCACAGATACGCAGTATTTT,CASSRTGRSTDTQYF
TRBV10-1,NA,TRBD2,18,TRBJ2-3,TGCGCCAGCAGTGAGTCCGGACTAGCGGGCGCTAGCACAGATACGCAGTATTTT,CASSESGLAGASTDTQYF
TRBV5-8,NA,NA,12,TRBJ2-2,TGTGCCAGCAGCTACGTGACTGGGGAGCTGTTTTTT,CASSYVTGELFF
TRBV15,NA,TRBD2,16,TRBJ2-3,TGTGCCACCAGCAGAGAACTAGCGGGAAACACAGATACGCAGTATTTT,CATSRELAGNTDTQYF
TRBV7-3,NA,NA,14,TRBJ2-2,TGTGCCAGCAGCTTACAGGGTGTCACCGGGGAGCTGTTTTTT,CASSLQGVTGELFF
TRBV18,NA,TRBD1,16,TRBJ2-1,TGTGCCAGCTCACCAGCAGACAGGGGTATATACAATGAGCAGTTCTTC,CASSPADRGIYNEQFF
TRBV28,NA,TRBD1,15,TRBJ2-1,TGTGCCAGCAGGTCGGGACAGGGGTATCGGAATGAGCAGTTCTTC,CASRSGQGYRNEQFF
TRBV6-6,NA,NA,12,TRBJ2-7,TGTGCCAGCAGTTACGCCCCGGGCGAGCAGTACTTC,CASSYAPGEQYF
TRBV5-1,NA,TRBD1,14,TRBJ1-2,TGCGCCAGCAGCTCTGGGGACAGTAACTATGGCTACACCTTC,CASSSGDSNYGYTF
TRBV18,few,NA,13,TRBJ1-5,TGTGCCAGCTCACCATTCGGGGATCAGCCCCAGCATTTT,CASSPFGDQPQHF
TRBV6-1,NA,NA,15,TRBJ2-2,TGTGCCAGCAGTGAAGCGGTGGGGGCGGCCGGGGAGCTGTTTTTT,CASSEAVGAAGELFF